Listed below are T cell receptor beta chains from one sample, sequenced in a study of control samples from healthy donors and cancer patients. Using immunoSEQ multiplex PCR, the repertoire was profiled, and TCRdb retains in-frame clones only, with some absent. The top ten clones hold about 9.4% of a sample with about 51,000 clones, about 80% of them seen once. The source material was blood. These receptors came from a man in his 70s in good health. Each CDR3 is given with its conserved first and last residue. D genes are given only for firm matches. Only some rows state a clone size, as once, few, many or a class for expanded clones.

CDR3 protein: CASRRSGSSSRNTEAFF
CDR3 DNA: TGTGCCAGCCGCCGATCAGGGTCCTCAAGTCGGAACACTGAAGCTTTCTTT
V gene: TRBV7-9
D gene: -
J gene: TRBJ1-1
clone size: -

CDR3 protein: CASSLGTLGYTF
CDR3 DNA: TGTGCCAGCAGCTTGGGGACGTTGGGCTACACCTTC
V gene: TRBV7-2
D gene: -
J gene: TRBJ1-2
clone size: -

CDR3 protein: CASSLWSFGGSNTEAFF
CDR3 DNA: TGTGCCAGCAGTTTATGGTCCTTCGGGGGGTCGAACACTGAAGCTTTCTTT
V gene: TRBV28
D gene: -
J gene: TRBJ1-1
clone size: -

CDR3 protein: CASSISWGPRPQFTDTQYF
CDR3 DNA: TGTGCCAGCAGCATCAGTTGGGGGCCGAGGCCCCAGTTCACAGATACGCAGTATTTT
V gene: TRBV9
D gene: -
J gene: TRBJ2-3
clone size: -

CDR3 protein: CATSDLGTSTDTQYF
CDR3 DNA: TGTGCCACCAGTGATTTGGGTACTAGCACAGATACGCAGTATTTT
V gene: TRBV24-1
D gene: -
J gene: TRBJ2-3
clone size: -

CDR3 protein: CASSLGTGDNSPLHF
CDR3 DNA: TGTGCCAGCAGCCTCGGGACAGGGGATAATTCACCCCTCCACTTT
V gene: TRBV5-6
D gene: TRBD1
J gene: TRBJ1-6
clone size: -

CDR3 protein: CASSLAAGMSYEQYF
CDR3 DNA: TGCGCCAGCAGCTTGGCCGCAGGGATGTCCTACGAGCAGTACTTC
V gene: TRBV5-1
D gene: -
J gene: TRBJ2-7
clone size: -

CDR3 protein: CASSPRTGATEKLFF
CDR3 DNA: TGCGCCAGCAGCCCCCGCACCGGGGCCACAGAAAAACTGTTTTTT
V gene: TRBV5-1
D gene: -
J gene: TRBJ1-4
clone size: -

CDR3 protein: CASSHTGTIYEQYF
CDR3 DNA: TGTGCCAGCAGCCATACCGGGACTATTTACGAGCAGTACTTC
V gene: TRBV3-1/TRBV3-2
D gene: TRBD2
J gene: TRBJ2-7
clone size: once

CDR3 protein: CASSPRTGKGGDTEAFF
CDR3 DNA: TGTGCCAGCAGCCCCAGGACAGGGAAGGGGGGGGACACTGAAGCTTTCTTT
V gene: TRBV7-9
D gene: TRBD1
J gene: TRBJ1-1
clone size: -

CDR3 protein: CASSIVIGSAQGNRQFF
CDR3 DNA: TGTGCCAGTAGTATAGTGATCGGGAGTGCCCAAGGGAATAGGCAGTTCTTC
V gene: TRBV19
D gene: -
J gene: TRBJ2-1
clone size: once

CDR3 protein: CATSREHESPLHF
CDR3 DNA: TGTGCCACCAGCAGAGAGCACGAGTCACCCCTCCACTTT
V gene: TRBV15
D gene: -
J gene: TRBJ1-6
clone size: once

CDR3 protein: CASSAGLSISNYGYTF
CDR3 DNA: TGTGCCAGCAGCGCGGGACTGTCCATCTCTAACTATGGCTACACCTTC
V gene: TRBV2
D gene: -
J gene: TRBJ1-2
clone size: -

CDR3 protein: CASSQESFGVANYGYTF
CDR3 DNA: TGTGCCAGCAGCCAAGAGTCTTTTGGAGTAGCTAACTATGGCTACACCTTC
V gene: TRBV3-1/TRBV3-2
D gene: -
J gene: TRBJ1-2
clone size: once

CDR3 protein: CASSAGTGYSNQPQHF
CDR3 DNA: TGTGCCAGCAGCGCGGGGACAGGGTATAGCAATCAGCCCCAGCATTTT
V gene: TRBV7-9
D gene: TRBD1
J gene: TRBJ1-5
clone size: -

CDR3 protein: CASSQDAGNTEAFF
CDR3 DNA: TGCGCCAGCAGCCAAGATGCAGGGAACACTGAAGCTTTCTTT
V gene: TRBV4-1
D gene: -
J gene: TRBJ1-1
clone size: -

CDR3 protein: CASSQGIGNTIYF
CDR3 DNA: TGTGCCAGCAGTCAAGGCATCGGAAACACCATATATTTT
V gene: TRBV3-1/TRBV3-2
D gene: -
J gene: TRBJ1-3
clone size: -

CDR3 protein: CASSLATTEAFF
CDR3 DNA: TGTGCCAGCAGCTTAGCTACCACTGAAGCTTTCTTT
V gene: TRBV7-8
D gene: -
J gene: TRBJ1-1
clone size: -

CDR3 protein: CASSLYREGEAFF
CDR3 DNA: TGCGCCAGCAGCTTGTACAGGGAGGGAGAAGCTTTCTTT
V gene: TRBV5-1
D gene: -
J gene: TRBJ1-1
clone size: -

CDR3 protein: CASSEIIRTGVHNEQFF
CDR3 DNA: TGTGCCAGCAGTGAGATTATCAGGACAGGGGTGCACAATGAGCAGTTCTTC
V gene: TRBV25-1
D gene: TRBD1
J gene: TRBJ2-1
clone size: once

CDR3 protein: CASSERGYGYTF
CDR3 DNA: TGTGCCAGCAGTGAAAGGGGATATGGCTACACCTTC
V gene: TRBV6-1
D gene: -
J gene: TRBJ1-2
clone size: -

CDR3 protein: CATSTTGRTEAFF
CDR3 DNA: TGTGCCACGTCAACGACAGGGCGAACTGAAGCTTTCTTT
V gene: TRBV2
D gene: TRBD1
J gene: TRBJ1-1
clone size: -

CDR3 protein: CASSAALGAGKLFF
CDR3 DNA: TGTGCCAGCAGTGCCGCATTGGGGGCTGGAAAACTGTTTTTT
V gene: TRBV6-4
D gene: -
J gene: TRBJ1-4
clone size: -

CDR3 protein: CATSDAGTSALDEQFF
CDR3 DNA: TGTGCCACCAGTGATGCCGGGACTAGTGCTCTGGATGAGCAGTTCTTC
V gene: TRBV24-1
D gene: TRBD2
J gene: TRBJ2-1
clone size: few

CDR3 protein: CASSVSGGNNEQFF
CDR3 DNA: TGTGCCAGTAGTGTTAGCGGGGGAAACAATGAGCAGTTCTTC
V gene: TRBV19
D gene: TRBD2
J gene: TRBJ2-1
clone size: -

CDR3 protein: CASSEGPQSYEQYF
CDR3 DNA: TGTGCCAGCAGCGAGGGACCCCAGTCCTACGAGCAGTACTTC
V gene: TRBV28
D gene: -
J gene: TRBJ2-7
clone size: once

CDR3 protein: CASSPTGTPSSTDTQYF
CDR3 DNA: TGTGCCAGCAGCCCTACAGGTACCCCTTCTAGCACAGATACGCAGTATTTT
V gene: TRBV5-4
D gene: -
J gene: TRBJ2-3
clone size: -

CDR3 protein: CASLTSGWYTGELFF
CDR3 DNA: TGTGCCAGCCTTACTTCCGGATGGTATACCGGGGAGCTGTTTTTT
V gene: TRBV28
D gene: -
J gene: TRBJ2-2
clone size: -

CDR3 protein: CASSVGRGPRKYF
CDR3 DNA: TGTGCCAGCAGCGTAGGACGGGGGCCACGGAAGTACTTC
V gene: TRBV27
D gene: -
J gene: TRBJ2-5
clone size: -

CDR3 protein: CASSLFFNQPQHF
CDR3 DNA: TGTGCCAGCAGCTTATTCTTCAATCAGCCCCAGCATTTT
V gene: TRBV11-3
D gene: -
J gene: TRBJ1-5
clone size: -

CDR3 protein: CASAEGTGVAYEQYF
CDR3 DNA: TGCGCCAGCGCCGAAGGGACAGGGGTCGCCTACGAGCAGTACTTC
V gene: TRBV5-1
D gene: TRBD1
J gene: TRBJ2-7
clone size: -

CDR3 protein: CASSLGVVATNEKLFF
CDR3 DNA: TGCGCCAGCAGCTTGGGCGTGGTAGCAACTAATGAAAAACTGTTTTTT
V gene: TRBV5-1
D gene: -
J gene: TRBJ1-4
clone size: -

CDR3 protein: CASSSPRGRREQFF
CDR3 DNA: TGTGCCAGCAGCTCCCCCAGGGGGCGCAGGGAGCAGTTCTTC
V gene: TRBV11-2
D gene: TRBD1
J gene: TRBJ2-1
clone size: few

CDR3 protein: CASRMNTEAFF
CDR3 DNA: TGTGCCAGCAGGATGAACACTGAAGCTTTCTTT
V gene: TRBV2
D gene: -
J gene: TRBJ1-1
clone size: -

CDR3 protein: CASSGGTGYVNEQYF
CDR3 DNA: TGTGCCAGCAGCGGCGGGACAGGGTACGTGAACGAGCAGTACTTC
V gene: TRBV5-6
D gene: TRBD1
J gene: TRBJ2-7
clone size: -

CDR3 protein: CASSPFAGGVLDEKLFF
CDR3 DNA: TGTGCCAGCAGCCCGTTCGCGGGGGGCGTCTTGGATGAAAAACTGTTTTTT
V gene: TRBV2
D gene: -
J gene: TRBJ1-4
clone size: few

CDR3 protein: CASSPQTGGPPGTGELFF
CDR3 DNA: TGTGCCAGTAGTCCACAGACAGGGGGCCCCCCCGGGACCGGGGAGCTGTTTTTT
V gene: TRBV19
D gene: TRBD1
J gene: TRBJ2-2
clone size: -

CDR3 protein: CASRGHRGAISGNTIYF
CDR3 DNA: TGTGCCAGCAGGGGCCATAGGGGGGCAATCTCTGGAAACACCATATATTTT
V gene: TRBV28
D gene: -
J gene: TRBJ1-3
clone size: -

CDR3 protein: CASTTLGQGKETQYF
CDR3 DNA: TGTGCCAGCACGACCCTTGGGCAGGGTAAAGAGACCCAGTACTTC
V gene: TRBV6-6
D gene: -
J gene: TRBJ2-5
clone size: few

CDR3 protein: CASRGFYSNQPQHF
CDR3 DNA: TGTGCCAGCAGGGGTTTCTATAGCAATCAGCCCCAGCATTTT
V gene: TRBV2
D gene: -
J gene: TRBJ1-5
clone size: -

CDR3 protein: CASSKQGSNTEAFF
CDR3 DNA: TGTGCCAGTAGCAAACAGGGGTCGAACACTGAAGCTTTCTTT
V gene: TRBV19
D gene: TRBD1
J gene: TRBJ1-1
clone size: -

CDR3 protein: CASSLLGNQPQHF
CDR3 DNA: TGCGCCAGCAGCTTGTTGGGCAATCAGCCCCAGCATTTT
V gene: TRBV5-1
D gene: -
J gene: TRBJ1-5
clone size: few

CDR3 protein: CASSNLLAGATDTQYF
CDR3 DNA: TGTGCCAGCTCAAACCTACTAGCGGGAGCGACAGATACGCAGTATTTT
V gene: TRBV18
D gene: TRBD2
J gene: TRBJ2-3
clone size: -

CDR3 protein: CASSLYNEQFF
CDR3 DNA: TGTGCCAGCAGTCTGTACAATGAGCAGTTCTTC
V gene: TRBV27
D gene: -
J gene: TRBJ2-1
clone size: few

CDR3 protein: CASSLEPSGGSGDTQYF
CDR3 DNA: TGTGCCAGCAGCTTAGAACCTAGCGGGGGCAGTGGGGATACGCAGTATTTT
V gene: TRBV11-2
D gene: TRBD2
J gene: TRBJ2-3
clone size: -

CDR3 protein: CSASHIMNTEAFF
CDR3 DNA: TGCAGTGCTAGTCACATCATGAACACTGAAGCTTTCTTT
V gene: TRBV20-1
D gene: -
J gene: TRBJ1-1
clone size: -

CDR3 protein: CSAGEALFDEQFF
CDR3 DNA: TGCAGCGCAGGGGAGGCCTTATTCGATGAGCAGTTCTTC
V gene: TRBV29-1
D gene: -
J gene: TRBJ2-1
clone size: -

CDR3 protein: CATSDWQGTSGPTDTQYF
CDR3 DNA: TGTGCCACCAGTGATTGGCAAGGGACTAGCGGACCCACAGATACGCAGTATTTT
V gene: TRBV24-1
D gene: TRBD2
J gene: TRBJ2-3
clone size: once

CDR3 protein: CASISGGRNTEAFF
CDR3 DNA: TGTGCCAGCATCTCCGGGGGCCGGAACACTGAAGCTTTCTTT
V gene: TRBV28
D gene: -
J gene: TRBJ1-1
clone size: -

CDR3 protein: CSVEGAGGITDTQYF
CDR3 DNA: TGCAGCGTTGAAGGCGCGGGGGGAATCACAGATACGCAGTATTTT
V gene: TRBV29-1
D gene: TRBD2
J gene: TRBJ2-3
clone size: -

CDR3 protein: CSVEDRGRASYEQYF
CDR3 DNA: TGCAGCGTTGAAGATCGGGGCAGGGCCTCGTACGAGCAGTACTTC
V gene: TRBV29-1
D gene: -
J gene: TRBJ2-7
clone size: -

CDR3 protein: CATSRAPGGEPSSYEQYF
CDR3 DNA: TGTGCCACCAGCAGAGCACCGGGGGGGGAGCCGAGCTCCTACGAGCAGTACTTC
V gene: TRBV15
D gene: TRBD2
J gene: TRBJ2-7
clone size: few

CDR3 protein: CASSLRGANSPLHF
CDR3 DNA: TGTGCCAGCAGCTTAAGGGGTGCTAATTCACCCCTCCACTTT
V gene: TRBV9
D gene: -
J gene: TRBJ1-6
clone size: -

CDR3 protein: CASSFGNTEAFF
CDR3 DNA: TGTGCCAGCTCCTTCGGGAACACTGAAGCTTTCTTT
V gene: TRBV7-9
D gene: -
J gene: TRBJ1-1
clone size: -